These T cell receptor beta chains were read from a single sample in a study of T cell clones after liver transplantation. Only in-frame clones appear in the TCRdb table, and some are missing; sequencing was by immunoSEQ multiplex PCR. Of some 70,000 clones in the sample, roughly 90% were seen once. The sample consisted of CD4+ T cells from blood, taken before liver transplant. All receptors come from a human donor who received a liver transplant. Each CDR3 is given with its conserved first and last residue. The order of the fields is J gene, V gene, D gene, clone size, CDR3 protein. D genes are given only for firm matches. Clone size appears in some rows only: once, few, many, or a class for an expanded clone.

j_gene: TRBJ1-3; v_gene: TRBV10-2; d_gene: -; abundance: -; CDR3aa: CASSPRSRSYSGNTIYF
j_gene: TRBJ2-7; v_gene: TRBV4-1; d_gene: -; abundance: -; CDR3aa: CASSAGFSYEQYF
j_gene: TRBJ2-5; v_gene: TRBV7-3; d_gene: TRBD1; abundance: -; CDR3aa: CASSCLWTGGWQETQYF
j_gene: TRBJ1-3; v_gene: TRBV5-1; d_gene: TRBD1; abundance: -; CDR3aa: CASSLGGTAGNTIYF
j_gene: TRBJ2-1; v_gene: TRBV6-4; d_gene: TRBD2; abundance: -; CDR3aa: CASSMREGPDNEQFF
j_gene: TRBJ1-1; v_gene: TRBV6-1; d_gene: TRBD1; abundance: once; CDR3aa: CASSEQGVNTEAFF
j_gene: TRBJ1-2; v_gene: TRBV28; d_gene: -; abundance: few; CDR3aa: CASSLGTLGVGGYTF
j_gene: TRBJ1-2; v_gene: TRBV19; d_gene: TRBD1; abundance: -; CDR3aa: CASSILDSGQGARGYTF
j_gene: TRBJ1-3; v_gene: TRBV11-3; d_gene: -; abundance: -; CDR3aa: CASSLDRLSSGNTIYF
j_gene: TRBJ1-1; v_gene: TRBV4-1; d_gene: -; abundance: -; CDR3aa: CASSQGWGTEAFF
j_gene: TRBJ1-5; v_gene: TRBV7-9; d_gene: TRBD1; abundance: -; CDR3aa: CASSTTGGGSNQPQHF
j_gene: TRBJ2-5; v_gene: TRBV29-1; d_gene: -; abundance: -; CDR3aa: CSVKGDVSGSQETQYF
j_gene: TRBJ2-2; v_gene: TRBV6-1; d_gene: TRBD2; abundance: -; CDR3aa: CASSVLGSGSANTGELFF
j_gene: TRBJ2-7; v_gene: TRBV9; d_gene: TRBD2; abundance: -; CDR3aa: CASSVGGLVNEQYF
j_gene: TRBJ2-3; v_gene: TRBV10-3; d_gene: TRBD2; abundance: -; CDR3aa: CAISRGDRYTDTQYF
j_gene: TRBJ1-1; v_gene: TRBV7-6; d_gene: -; abundance: -; CDR3aa: CASSSTENTEAFF
j_gene: TRBJ2-1; v_gene: TRBV28; d_gene: TRBD2; abundance: -; CDR3aa: CASNPVGGRGVEQFF
j_gene: TRBJ1-5; v_gene: TRBV30; d_gene: -; abundance: once; CDR3aa: CAWSARGTSNQPQHF
j_gene: TRBJ1-2; v_gene: TRBV27; d_gene: -; abundance: -; CDR3aa: CASSLGASGSYTF
j_gene: TRBJ2-1; v_gene: TRBV10-3; d_gene: -; abundance: -; CDR3aa: CAIRGGGSSYNEQFF